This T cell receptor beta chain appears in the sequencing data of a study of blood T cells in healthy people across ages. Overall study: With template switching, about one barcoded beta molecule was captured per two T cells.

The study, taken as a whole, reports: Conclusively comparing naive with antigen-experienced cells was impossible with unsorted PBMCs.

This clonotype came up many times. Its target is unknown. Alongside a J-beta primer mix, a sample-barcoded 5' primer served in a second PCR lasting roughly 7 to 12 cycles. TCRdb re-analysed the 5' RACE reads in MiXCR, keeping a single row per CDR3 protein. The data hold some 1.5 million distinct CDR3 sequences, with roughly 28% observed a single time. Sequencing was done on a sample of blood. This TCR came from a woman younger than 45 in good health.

The CDR3 coding sequence is TGCGCCAGCAGGGGGGGGACGCTGGCCAAAAACATTCAGTACTTC. Its protein product is CASRGGTLAKNIQYF. The chain uses TRBV5-1 and TRBJ2-4, with TRBD2 matching over 7 bases. J gave up 1 base and V 5 bases, and 6 bases lay outside the gene matches. The CDR3 sequence is 15 residues long. CDR1 SGHRS and CDR2 YFSETQ come from the germline V gene.